Listed here are 30 T cell receptor beta chains from one sample, sequenced in a study of blood T cells in healthy people across ages. A second PCR, run for about 7 to 12 cycles, used a sample-barcoded 5' primer plus a J-beta primer mix. TCRdb used MiXCR to reprocess the 5' RACE reads, holding one entry per CDR3 protein. The sample shows around 1.1 million distinct CDR3 sequences, around two fifths of them seen only once. Sequencing was performed on blood. The receptor source for this set is a man aged 18 to 30 in good health.

The V call is TRBV10-3, the J call TRBJ1-1; a possible D gene is TRBD1 (5 bases). Germline lookup yields CDR1 ENHRY and CDR2 SYGVKD. This CDR3 comprises 11 residues. V was clipped by 5 bases and J by 11 bases, with 12 bases between them. This chain's CDR3 is CAISPGGSAFF. CDR3 bases: TGTGCCATCAGTCCCGGGGGGAGTGCTTTCTTT.

The sample holds a few counts of this clonotype. V and J are TRBV11-2 and TRBJ2-7, with D possibly matching TRBD2 (5 bases). Near its end, the DNA agrees better with TRBJ2-5, so the J call may be wrong. The length of the CDR3 is 14 residues. The germline gives CDR1 SGHAT, CDR2 FQNNGV. CDR3 loop: CASSSPLSGTTQYF. CDR3 DNA sequence: TGTGCCAGCAGCTCCCCCTTAAGCGGAACGACCCAGTACTTC.

CDR3 amino acids: CASSPSTGDGQPQHF. The CDR3 bases are TGTGCCAGCAGCCCCTCCACAGGGGATGGGCAGCCCCAGCATTTT. This chain connects TRBV6-6 to TRBJ1-5; 7 bases agree with TRBD1. Trimming at V came to 6 bases and at J to 7 bases, leaving 12 bases not matched to a gene. Germline V gives CDR1 MNHNY, CDR2 SVGAGI (reference sequence). The CDR3 is 15 residues long.

This clonotype turned up a few times. The CDR3 loop is CSAWAAASTDTQYF. The CDR3 DNA reads as TGCAGTGCCTGGGCGGCGGCTAGCACAGATACGCAGTATTTT. The rearrangement joins TRBV20-1 to TRBJ2-3; D not resolved. The CDR3 extends over 14 amino acids. Trimming left V 6 bases short and J 0 bases short, with 13 bases between. CDR1 is DFQATT and CDR2 is SNEGSKA in the germline V gene (reference sequence).

This clonotype showed up just a few times. J is TRBJ2-3 and V is TRBV29-1; D not certain. Germline V gene data show CDR1 as SQVTM and CDR2 as ANQGSEA. The V end was cut by 4 bases, the J end by 2 bases, with 10 bases between. The CDR3 covers 13 residues. The CDR3: CSVGSRHTDTQYF. The CDR3, as DNA: TGCAGCGTTGGGTCTAGGCACACAGATACGCAGTATTTT.

The chain links TRBV9 to TRBJ2-2, with TRBD2 matching 9 bases. With V trimmed by 0 bases and J by 6 bases, 3 bases remained unmatched. This CDR3 contains 15 residues. Germline CDR1 is SGDLS and CDR2 is YYNGEE. The chain's CDR3 is CASSVETSGAGELFF. The CDR3 DNA sequence: TGTGCCAGCAGCGTAGAGACTAGCGGCGCCGGGGAGCTGTTTTTT.

This clonotype was observed a few times. The chain uses TRBV27 and TRBJ2-3; 10 bases fit TRBD1. Germline V gene sequence: CDR1 MNHEY, CDR2 SMNVEV (reference sequence). The length of the CDR3 is 15 residues. The V and J ends lost 4 bases and 4 bases, in that order; junction bases with no gene match: 5. CDR3 DNA: TGTGCCAGCAGTTCCCGGGACAGGGGATCAGATACGCAGTATTTT. As protein: CASSSRDRGSDTQYF.

This clonotype was recorded a few times. The chain combines TRBV4-3 with TRBJ1-5; 7 bases line up with TRBD1. Germline V lookup: CDR1 LGHNA, CDR2 YSLEER. Losses at the gene ends were 0 bases for V and 5 bases for J; bases not matched to a gene: 4. CDR3 size: 15 residues. CDR3 nucleotides: TGCGCCAGCAGCCAAGATAGGGACAGTTATCAGCCCCAGCATTTT. Its translation is CASSQDRDSYQPQHF.

This clonotype came up a few times. V usage is TRBV5-5 and J usage is TRBJ2-1; 7 positions agree with TRBD2. Germline V gene sequence: CDR1 SGHKS, CDR2 YYEKEE (reference sequence). Trimming took 4 bases from V and 6 from J; bases not matched to a gene: 10. The CDR3 length is 15 residues. CDR3 sequence reads: CASSPGRGGRNEQFF. As DNA, the CDR3 is TGTGCCAGCAGCCCTGGTCGCGGGGGACGCAATGAGCAGTTCTTC.

The V call is TRBV7-9, the J call TRBJ1-1; D remains ambiguous. The CDR3 is 15 amino acids. Per the germline V gene, CDR1 is SEHNR and CDR2 is FQNEAQ (reference sequence). V shed 5 bases and J shed 0 bases, with 13 bases lying between them. Here the CDR3 DNA reads TGTGCCAGCAGCCTAGGCGGAGCTGTGAACACTGAAGCTTTCTTT. Protein sequence: CASSLGGAVNTEAFF. The full variable domain, rest sourced from reference TRBV7-9 and TRBJ1-1, is DTGVSQNPRHKITKRGQNVTFRCDPISEHNRLYWYRQTLGQGPEFLTYFQNEAQLEKSRLLSDRFSAERPKGSFSTLEIQRTEQGDSAMYLCASSLGGAVNTEAFFGQGTRLTVV.

This clonotype is a singleton in its sample. A much larger clone differs by one base, so this may be a read error. This chain uses TRBV7-2 with TRBJ1-2; D call uncertain. CDR1 SGHTA and CDR2 FQGNSA come from the germline V gene. The CDR3 extends over 16 amino acids. With 1 base removed from V and 7 bases from J, the gap between germline ends came to 19 bases. CDR3 sequence reads: CASSLEAGPVVCGYTF. The DNA of the CDR3 is TGTGCCAGCAGCTTAGAAGCAGGACCGGTGGTATGTGGCTACACCTTC.

The CDR3 DNA is TGTGCCAGCAGCCCGTACCACCTCGGAGAGACCCAGTACTTC. Protein product: CASSPYHLGETQYF. The chain uses TRBV11-1 and TRBJ2-5; D gene ambiguous. V dropped 5 bases and J dropped 4 bases, with 14 bases sitting between them. The CDR3 consists of 14 residues. Germline CDR1 is SGHAT and CDR2 is FQDESV (reference sequence). Looking up the rest from reference TRBV11-1 and TRBJ2-5 gives the full variable domain: EAEVAQSPRYKITEKSQAVAFWCDPISGHATLYWYRQILGQGPELLVQFQDESVVDDSQLPKDRFSAERLKGVDSTLKIQPAELGDSAMYLCASSPYHLGETQYFGPGTRLLVL.

The rearrangement uses TRBV7-3 and TRBJ1-4; possible D gene TRBD1, 5 bases. CDR3 length equals 15 residues. V lost 5 bases to trimming and J lost 5 bases, with 15 bases between them. The germline V gene encodes CDR1 SGHTA and CDR2 FQGTGA. CDR3 residues: CASSHGGGKNEKLFF. The CDR3 DNA follows: TGTGCCAGCAGCCACGGCGGGGGGAAGAATGAAAAACTGTTTTTT.

There are many counts of this clonotype. This chain joins TRBV20-1 and TRBJ1-2; possibly TRBD1 for D (5 bases). Trimming cost V 4 bases and J 4 bases, with 13 bases left between them. Germline CDR1 reads DFQATT; CDR2 reads SNEGSKA (reference sequence). The CDR3 runs to 13 residues. Here the CDR3 reads CSATQDTGYGYTF. CDR3 in DNA: TGCAGTGCTACCCAGGACACCGGCTATGGCTACACCTTC.

This chain links TRBV20-1 with TRBJ1-1; tentatively, D is TRBD1 (5 bases). From germline, CDR1 is DFQATT and CDR2 SNEGSKA (reference sequence). This CDR3 has 13 residues. Trimming removed 0 bases at V and 7 bases at J, with 12 bases between. CDR3: CSARDGGKFEAFF. CDR3 nucleotide sequence: TGCAGTGCTAGAGACGGGGGAAAGTTTGAAGCTTTCTTT.

This clonotype was detected once. A single base separates this from a much larger clone, so it may be a read error. The J gene is TRBJ1-2, the V gene TRBV29-1, with no clear D. V lost 2 bases, J lost 0 bases, and 10 bases lay in between. The CDR3 is made up of 14 amino acids. Germline V gives CDR1 SQVTM, CDR2 ANQGSEA. The CDR3: CSVEPPGANYGYTF. The CDR3 nucleotides are TGCAGCGTTGAACCGCCGGGAGCTAACTATGGCTACACCTTC.

The V gene is TRBV20-1, the J gene TRBJ2-2; TRBD1 aligns across 8 bases. The CDR3 sequence is 14 residues long. Germline V CDR1 and CDR2: DFQATT, SNEGSKA (reference sequence). V lost 6 bases, J lost 0 bases, and 3 bases stayed unmatched. CDR3 sequence (DNA): TGCAGTGCCACAGGGGGAACGAACACCGGGGAGCTGTTTTTT. The encoded protein is CSATGGTNTGELFF.

This clonotype was seen just once. This chain links TRBV6-2 or TRBV6-3 with TRBJ2-3; a weak D match, TRBD2 (6 bases). From germline, CDR1 is MNHEY and CDR2 SVGEGT. The ends were cut back, 5 bases at V and 2 bases at J, with 17 bases in the middle. The CDR3 spans 16 residues. This chain's CDR3 is CASSPASAGLTDTQYF. The CDR3 nucleotides are TGTGCCAGCAGTCCCGCCTCCGCGGGGCTCACAGATACGCAGTATTTT.

A few counts support this clonotype. V usage is TRBV12-3 or TRBV12-4 and J usage is TRBJ1-1, with D possibly matching TRBD1 (6 bases). The length of the CDR3 is 14 residues. V was pared by 6 bases and J by 3 bases, with 14 bases between. CDR3 region: CASRKGGPYTEAFF. The DNA for the CDR3 is TGTGCCAGCAGGAAGGGGGGACCGTACACTGAAGCTTTCTTT.

This chain links TRBV5-1 with TRBJ2-7, with TRBD1 matching 7 bases. J gave up 7 bases and V 0 bases, and 10 bases lay outside the gene matches. From germline, CDR1 is SGHRS and CDR2 YFSETQ. CDR3 length: 15 amino acids. CDR3 sequence reads: CASSLVTGAVNEQYF. The CDR3 DNA is TGCGCCAGCAGCTTGGTAACAGGGGCGGTCAATGAGCAGTACTTC.

This clonotype came up a few times. The rearrangement links TRBV7-9 to TRBJ1-5; D remains ambiguous. Germline CDR1 SEHNR, CDR2 FQNEAQ (reference sequence). With 5 bases removed from V and 0 bases from J, the gap between germline ends came to 8 bases. CDR3 size: 14 residues. CDR3 protein: CASSPNISNQPQHF. The CDR3 DNA reads as TGTGCCAGCAGCCCCAACATTAGCAATCAGCCCCAGCATTTT.

There are a few counts of this clonotype. The chain carries TRBV30 and TRBJ1-2; 7 positions match TRBD1. The CDR3 is 13 residues long. J gave up 3 bases and V 4 bases, and 5 bases lay outside the gene matches. Germline loops: CDR1 GTSNPN, CDR2 SVGIG (reference sequence). In DNA form, the CDR3 reads TGTGCCTGGATTAGACAGGGAGACTATGGCTACACCTTC. This sequence encodes CAWIRQGDYGYTF.

The rearrangement joins TRBV7-8 to TRBJ1-4; D is ambiguous. CDR1 SGHVS and CDR2 FQNEAQ come from the germline V gene. V was clipped by 2 bases and J by 7 bases, with 5 bases between them. This CDR3 spans 12 amino acids. As DNA, the CDR3 is TGTGCCAGCAGCTTAAAACCTGAAAAACTGTTTTTT. It is translated as CASSLKPEKLFF.

This clonotype was counted a few times. The chain uses TRBV6-2 or TRBV6-3 and TRBJ2-1, with TRBD1 matching over 9 bases. The CDR3 extends over 14 amino acids. Germline V CDR1 and CDR2: MNHEY, SVGEGT. The ends lost 2 bases at V and 9 bases at J; junction bases unmatched: 5. In nucleotides, the CDR3 is TGTGCCAGCAGTTACCGGACAGGGGTCGGTGAGCAGTTCTTC. This gives the protein CASSYRTGVGEQFF.

This sequence joins TRBV12-3 or TRBV12-4 and TRBJ1-1; TRBD1 matches 11 bases. The CDR3 has 13 amino acids. Trimming at V came to 6 bases and at J to 13 bases, leaving 10 bases not matched to a gene. For the CDR3, the DNA is TGTGCCAGCAGCATCCGGGACAGGGGGGTTGTTTTCTTT. It yields the protein CASSIRDRGVVFF.

This chain connects TRBV25-1 to TRBJ1-4; D is unresolved. The CDR3 contains 14 residues. Trimming removed 1 base from V and 7 bases from J, with 10 bases in between. The V gene's germline CDR1 is MGHDK and CDR2 SYGVNS. The chain's CDR3 is CASSELGESEKLFF. The CDR3 DNA reads TGTGCCAGCAGTGAATTGGGCGAGTCTGAAAAACTGTTTTTT.

This rearrangement joins TRBV5-5 to TRBJ1-2; 7 nucleotides match TRBD1. CDR3 length: 15 residues. V dropped 4 bases and J dropped 4; count of bases not matched to a gene: 10. In germline, CDR1 is SGHKS, CDR2 YYEKEE (reference sequence). CDR3 region: CASSPGGQTFYGYTF. Here the CDR3 DNA reads TGTGCCAGCAGCCCGGGGGGACAGACCTTCTATGGCTACACCTTC.

The chain employs TRBV7-2 and TRBJ2-5, with a weak D call TRBD2 (6 bases). V was shortened by 3 bases and J by 4 bases, with 12 bases between the two germline ends. This CDR3 comprises 14 residues. Looked up from germline, CDR1 is SGHTA and CDR2 is FQGNSA. The CDR3: CASSLGFSGETQYF. The CDR3 region has the DNA TGTGCCAGCAGCTTGGGATTTAGCGGAGAGACCCAGTACTTC.

The sample holds many counts of this clonotype. The V and J genes are TRBV12-3 or TRBV12-4 and TRBJ2-5; D is perhaps TRBD1 (6 bases). The CDR3 spans 13 residues. V was trimmed by 4 bases and J by 2 bases, leaving 8 bases between them. DNA of the CDR3: TGTGCCAGCAGTTCCGGACAGCAAGAGACCCAGTACTTC. It yields the protein CASSSGQQETQYF.

This clonotype was seen only a few times. V gene TRBV5-1 combines with J gene TRBJ1-6; 9 bases are a match to TRBD1. V shed 5 bases and J 0 bases; nucleotides not matched to a gene: 6. The CDR3 totals 17 residues. Germline lookup yields CDR1 SGHRS and CDR2 YFSETQ. CDR3 coding DNA: TGCGCCAGCAGGGATTGGGACAGGGCCTCCTATAATTCACCCCTCCACTTT. It translates to CASRDWDRASYNSPLHF.